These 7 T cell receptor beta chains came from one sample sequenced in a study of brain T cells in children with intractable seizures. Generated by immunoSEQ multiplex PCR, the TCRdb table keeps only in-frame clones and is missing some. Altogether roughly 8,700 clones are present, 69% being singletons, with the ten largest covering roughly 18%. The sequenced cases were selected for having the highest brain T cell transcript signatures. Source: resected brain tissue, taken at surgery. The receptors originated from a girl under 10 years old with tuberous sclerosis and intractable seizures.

Written as DNA, the CDR3 is TGTGCCAGCAGCCCCCCCCTAGGGCGGAAAGAGACCCAGTACTTC. This encodes CASSPPLGRKETQYF. V usage is TRBV9 and J usage is TRBJ2-5, with D uncertain. CDR1 and CDR2 from the germline V gene are SGDLS and YYNGEE. Trimming removed 4 bases at V and 3 bases at J, with 16 bases between. This CDR3 comprises 15 residues.

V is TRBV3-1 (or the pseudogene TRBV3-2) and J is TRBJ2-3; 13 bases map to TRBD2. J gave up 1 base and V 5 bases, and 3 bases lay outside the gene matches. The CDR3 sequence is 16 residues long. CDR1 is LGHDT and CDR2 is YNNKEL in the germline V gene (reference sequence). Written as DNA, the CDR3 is TGTGCCAGCAGCATAGGGACTAGCGGGGGCACAGATACGCAGTATTTT. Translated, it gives CASSIGTSGGTDTQYF.

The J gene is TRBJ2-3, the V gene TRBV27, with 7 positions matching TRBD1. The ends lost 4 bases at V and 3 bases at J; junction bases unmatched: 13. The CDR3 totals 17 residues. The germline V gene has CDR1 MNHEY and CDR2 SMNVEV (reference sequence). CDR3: CASSSHTGEWITDTQYF. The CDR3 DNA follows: TGTGCCAGCAGTTCTCACACAGGGGAGTGGATTACAGATACGCAGTATTTT.

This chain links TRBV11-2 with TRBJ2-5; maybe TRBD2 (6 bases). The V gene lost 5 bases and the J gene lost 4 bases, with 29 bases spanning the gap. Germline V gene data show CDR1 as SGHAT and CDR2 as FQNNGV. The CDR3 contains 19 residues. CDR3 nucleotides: TGTGCCAGCAGCCCCGGCGTCTTTTCGGGTCTTGGAGGGGCAGAGACCCAGTACTTC. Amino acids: CASSPGVFSGLGGAETQYF.

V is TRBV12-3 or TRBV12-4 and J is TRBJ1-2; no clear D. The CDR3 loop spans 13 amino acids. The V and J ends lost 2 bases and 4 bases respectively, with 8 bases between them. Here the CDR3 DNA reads TGTGCCAGCAGTTTAAACAGCGGCTATGGCTACACCTTC. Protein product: CASSLNSGYGYTF.

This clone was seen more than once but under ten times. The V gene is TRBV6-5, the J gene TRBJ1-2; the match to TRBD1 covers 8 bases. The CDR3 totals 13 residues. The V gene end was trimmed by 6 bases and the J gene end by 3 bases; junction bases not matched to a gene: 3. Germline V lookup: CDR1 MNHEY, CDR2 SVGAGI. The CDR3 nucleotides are TGTGCCAGCAGCCGGGGACAGGACTATGGCTACACCTTC. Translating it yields CASSRGQDYGYTF.

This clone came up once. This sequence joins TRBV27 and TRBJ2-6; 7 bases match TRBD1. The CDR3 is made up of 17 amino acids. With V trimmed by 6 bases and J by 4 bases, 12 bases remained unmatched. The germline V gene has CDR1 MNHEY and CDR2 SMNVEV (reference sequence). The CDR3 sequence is CASSGTEISSGANVLTF. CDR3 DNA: TGTGCCAGCAGCGGGACAGAAATAAGCTCGGGGGCCAACGTCCTGACTTTC.